This T cell receptor beta chain appears in the sequencing data of a study of T cell responses to AZD1222 COVID-19 vaccine. Whole-study findings and limits: Sampling captured repertoires only after the peak T cell response. Most donors were white British and more were female, and clonal diversity was possibly underestimated. After two AZD1222 doses, spike-specific TCR breadth and depth rose versus day 0.

The CDR3 consists of 13 residues. Germline loops: CDR1 SQVTM, CDR2 ANQGSEA. The V segment lost 7 bases and the J segment 7 bases; nucleotides outside the gene matches: 7. Worth noting for this clone: The target antigen is unknown.

Profiled with immunoSEQ multiplex PCR; TCRdb holds only in-frame clones, not every one. This sample yields around 140,000 clones, of which 85% to 95% are seen a single time; approximately 12% belongs to the top ten. The specimen was peripheral blood, collected after recovery from COVID-19. This chain uses TRBV29-1 with TRBJ1-4; 9 bases map to TRBD1. This TCR derives from an adult who had recovered from COVID-19. CDR3 sequence reads: CSAAQGAGEKLFF. In nucleotides, the CDR3 is TGCAGCGCCGCACAGGGGGCGGGTGAAAAACTGTTTTTT.